This TCR beta chain was observed in a study of early T cells in non-severe SARS-CoV-2 infection. Study details: The input, bulk RNA from unsorted whole blood, was sequenced, and chains were unpaired.

Unique molecular identifiers were added to individual cDNA molecules. Via MiXCR, TCRdb re-called the 5' RACE reads, giving one row per CDR3 protein. The sample has some 60,000 distinct CDR3 sequences, 10% to 15% seen once. Germline assignment: CDR1 MNHEY and CDR2 SVGEGT. The CDR3 is 12 residues long. Trimming shortened V by 7 bases and J by 12 bases, and 16 bases separated the two germline ends. Broader study findings: CD4 and private specificities were missed by VDJdb matching, which favored anti-spike CD8 responses.

This clonotype was detected only a few times. Its antigen is as yet unknown. The material sequenced was whole blood, taken at baseline. This receptor was identified in an adult who was a healthcare worker with PCR-confirmed SARS-CoV-2 infection or an uninfected control (not recorded which). The V gene is TRBV6-2 or TRBV6-3, the J gene TRBJ2-1; possible D gene TRBD2, 5 bases. The CDR3 reads CASTYGNSLQFF. The CDR3 region has the DNA TGTGCCAGCACCTACGGGAATTCTCTGCAGTTCTTC.